These T cell receptor beta chains were read from a single sample in a study of T cell responses to AZD1222 COVID-19 vaccine. Generated by immunoSEQ multiplex PCR, the TCRdb table keeps only in-frame clones and is missing some. This sample carries roughly 180,000 clones, 80% to 90% of them seen once, and the ten largest clones take 0.49%. Sequencing was performed on peripheral blood, taken on day 0 of AZD1222 vaccination. These receptor sequences come from an adult in good health. Each CDR3 is given without its conserved first and last residue.

J,V,CDR3
TRBJ1-1,TRBV29-1,SVEGTSDEAF
TRBJ2-3,TRBV27,ASSLAGGPDTQY
TRBJ1-2,TRBV7-8,ASSFSLIGARQGALGYT
TRBJ2-2,TRBV5-4,ASSDGGIADPTGELF
TRBJ1-6,TRBV30,AWTRGDTLNSPLH
TRBJ1-3,TRBV2,ASMGESGNTIY
TRBJ1-1,TRBV5-3,ARSLAERGTEAF
TRBJ2-3,TRBV6-1,ASSEGRGGSTDTQY
TRBJ2-7,TRBV4-1,ASSSGPSNGEQY
TRBJ2-1,TRBV9,ASSVGRDEQF
TRBJ2-1,TRBV18,ASSPAGTKYNEQF
TRBJ1-5,TRBV6-6,ASSYSGGSNPQH
TRBJ2-5,TRBV11-2,ASSASRSLGTQY
TRBJ1-2,TRBV4-1,ASSQDRWEGYGYT
TRBJ1-2,TRBV6-6,ASSTGTGGYT
TRBJ1-3,TRBV11-2,ASSSEVWDSLSGNTIY
TRBJ2-1,TRBV6-5,ASSSRTSGRYNEQF
TRBJ2-1,TRBV2,ASSRGQGGYNEQF
TRBJ2-1,TRBV25-1,ASSESGGGENNEQF
TRBJ2-5,TRBV3-1/TRBV3-2,ASSQGRTGDESQY
TRBJ2-1,TRBV28,ASSLGAGWVDEQF
TRBJ2-3,TRBV5-6,ASSFERGKWY
TRBJ1-4,TRBV19,ASSIAATALRGLF
TRBJ2-1,TRBV14,ASSQGSGSSYNEQF
TRBJ2-2,TRBV19,ASSIDLVGTLAGETGELF
TRBJ1-2,TRBV5-6,ASSSRQGGHYGYT
TRBJ2-5,TRBV7-3,ASSASGSQETQY
TRBJ2-7,TRBV28,ASSFRGQTENEQY
TRBJ1-5,TRBV24-1,ATSESDLGDQPQH
TRBJ1-3,TRBV12-5,ASGLVLGLSGNTIY
TRBJ2-5,TRBV19,ASSIREGKTQY
TRBJ1-2,TRBV14,ASSQDRTGRYGYT
TRBJ1-1,TRBV3-1/TRBV3-2,ASSPTGGDTEAF
TRBJ1-4,TRBV4-3,ASSQVYGGRVEKLF
TRBJ1-6,TRBV9,ASSVATGSSYNSPLH